This T cell receptor beta chain was obtained from a study of blood T cell repertoires in COVID-19. On the study more broadly: Material from acute and convalescent COVID-19 was sourced from the United States, Italy and Spain. Sources were T cells, B-cell-depleted T cells, or PBMCs; the material itself was cDNA or gDNA.

V was pared by 5 bases and J by 4 bases, with 12 bases between. Germline CDR1 is LNHDA and CDR2 is SQIVND (reference sequence). The CDR3 has 13 amino acids. Authors' analysis steps: Nucleated cell number was recorded as an estimate derived from reference gene primer amplification. TCRdb's table, derived via immunoSEQ multiplex PCR, lists solely in-frame clones and lacks some. That table furnishes V, J and clone size, whereas the DNA furnished D and trimming. This table holds approximately 300,000 clones, about 82% found once. This TCR was recovered from a woman aged 45-65 years with acute or convalescent COVID-19. V and J are TRBV19 and TRBJ2-7; D gene ambiguous. Source material: peripheral blood. DNA of the CDR3: TGTGCCAGTAGTGCGGCAGACCCGTACGAGCAGTACTTC. As protein: CASSAADPYEQYF.